A selection of T cell receptor beta chains follows, all from one sample in a study of blood T cell repertoires in COVID-19. TCRdb's copy holds only in-frame clones and misses some; the assay was immunoSEQ multiplex PCR. The sample contains about 98,000 clones, more than 60% of which appear only once. The sequencing input was peripheral blood. The receptors stem from a man in his sixties or seventies with acute or convalescent COVID-19. The CDR3 runs from the conserved cysteine through the conserved F or W. The order of the fields is V gene, CDR3 length, CDR3 protein.

V: TRBV24-1
length: 16
CDR3: CATSDAGQGNTDTQYF

V: TRBV12-3/TRBV12-4
length: 12
CDR3: CASSFHYNEQFF

V: TRBV7-6
length: 15
CDR3: CASSRRTGRRDEQYF

V: TRBV24-1
length: 16
CDR3: CATSDSERTGNYGYTF

V: TRBV5-5
length: 15
CDR3: CASSPTGNEHYGYTF

V: TRBV7-2
length: 14
CDR3: CASSLGQPNTEAFF

V: TRBV3-1/TRBV3-2
length: 16
CDR3: CASSRTSGRDQETQYF

V: TRBV18
length: 13
CDR3: CASHRSGFYEQYF

V: TRBV9
length: 16
CDR3: CASSPQPGDWGYGYTF

V: TRBV27
length: 14
CDR3: CASSPQGWDSPLHF

V: TRBV7-6
length: 15
CDR3: CASSGGTGKTGELFF

V: TRBV5-1
length: 15
CDR3: CASSGLMGTNEKLFF

V: TRBV9
length: 14
CDR3: CASSADSRSVTQYF

V: TRBV5-8
length: 13
CDR3: CASSLRAVYEQYF

V: TRBV5-1
length: 13
CDR3: CASSLQGANEQYF

V: TRBV7-3
length: 15
CDR3: CASSLGQGANIEAFF

V: TRBV19
length: 14
CDR3: CASSINRGDYGYTF

V: TRBV25-1
length: 13
CDR3: CASRDTSNYGYTF

V: TRBV24-1
length: 16
CDR3: CATSPPGTQEGGELFF

V: TRBV29-1
length: 16
CDR3: CSVEARGTGVQETQYF

V: TRBV21-1
length: 12
CDR3: CASIDGGTEAFF

V: TRBV30
length: 17
CDR3: CAWSVPEGGTYNSPLHF

V: TRBV3-1/TRBV3-2
length: 13
CDR3: CASSQASRAEQYF

V: TRBV10-3
length: 13
CDR3: CAMSGTGETEAFF

V: TRBV3-1/TRBV3-2
length: 14
CDR3: CASSRQGVDSPLHF

V: TRBV18
length: 15
CDR3: CASSPGTSGSHEQYF

V: TRBV18
length: 14
CDR3: CASSPGAGNYGYTF

V: TRBV24-1
length: 13
CDR3: CATSDYRGTYQYF

V: TRBV5-1
length: 16
CDR3: CASSLGQGVGNTEAFF

V: TRBV10-3
length: 16
CDR3: CAISARQGAGNSPLHF

V: TRBV19
length: 17
CDR3: CASSIAGGPPSRNEQFF

V: TRBV4-1
length: 15
CDR3: CASSQAFYSYNEQFF

V: TRBV19
length: 14
CDR3: CASSLLSDTGELFF

V: TRBV6-4
length: 15
CDR3: CASRRTSGSYNEQFF

V: TRBV7-9
length: 15
CDR3: CASSLVRGDSDTQYF

V: TRBV10-3
length: 13
CDR3: CAIYTGGFDEQFF

V: TRBV19
length: 16
CDR3: CASSAKRGTDSNEQYF